Listed here is a single T cell receptor (beta chain). Its specific antigen is unknown. No much larger clone exists at a distance of one base, and base qualities are not known. Collaborating institutions collected whole blood in K2EDTA tubes following their own protocols. For TCRbeta analysis, collaborators shipped samples in one of three forms: frozen whole blood, isolated PBMCs, or DNA extracted from either of those sample types. The sample belongs to a study of blood T cell repertoires in COVID-19 (dated by TCRdb to the early 2020s). Describing the broader study: Collaborator samples came from the United States, Italy and Spain and covered acute and convalescent phases of COVID-19. The dataset comprised deeply sampled blood TCRbeta repertoires from subjects exposed to, actively infected with, or recovered from COVID-19. Where available, HLA class I and class II types were taken from metadata supplied by the sample provider and were not determined by assay-based typing. The samples were drawn from the first 160 participants of the ongoing ImmuneRACE study and from 1,254 subjects provided by 6 global collaborators. Sample metadata almost always included a de-identified subject ID, COVID-19 status, age in years and sex. The repertoires were made available in a free public database intended to serve as a resource for research on the immune response to SARS-CoV-2. The prospective study material was composed of cDNA or gDNA derived from T cells, B-cell-depleted T cells, or PBMCs.

TCRbeta CDR3 regions were amplified from genomic DNA using the immunoSEQ Assay, a bias-controlled multiplex PCR. On the authors' methods: Nucleated cell counts per sample were estimated from amplification of reference gene primers within the assay. To quantify the absolute abundance of each unique TCRbeta CDR3 rearrangement, sequence reads were collapsed and filtered. For each sample, productive Simpson clonality was calculated as the square root of Simpson's diversity index across productive rearrangements. TCRdb limited this immuneACCESS table to in-frame rearrangements with V and J called. A share of clones is missing; checked studies link under half to unresolved V genes, and the rest is unexplained. V, J and clone size are taken as reported in that table, and D and trimming were inferred from the DNA itself. This sample holds 100,000 or so clones; approximately 85% were observed only once. Around 4.1% of the sample lies in the top ten.

CDR1 and CDR2 are read off the germline V gene (reference sequence) as LGHDT and YNNKEL. V is pared back by 4 bases and J by 5 bases, with 9 bases lying between the germline termini. The CDR3 sequence holds 12 residues, the cysteine and phenylalanine included. Only the CDR3 DNA is retained, 36 bases long and in frame from the first base. On the study overall, not on this receptor specifically: The amount of clinical and demographic metadata varied by source and participant and was provided uncurated.

The origin of this receptor is a man aged 50 to 60 with acute or convalescent COVID-19. Source material: peripheral blood. This sequence uses TRBV3-1 (or the pseudogene TRBV3-2) and TRBJ2-7; the D gene is unclear. The DNA is TGTGCCAGCAGCCGCGCCGTTGACGAGCAGTACTTC. It encodes CASSRAVDEQYF.